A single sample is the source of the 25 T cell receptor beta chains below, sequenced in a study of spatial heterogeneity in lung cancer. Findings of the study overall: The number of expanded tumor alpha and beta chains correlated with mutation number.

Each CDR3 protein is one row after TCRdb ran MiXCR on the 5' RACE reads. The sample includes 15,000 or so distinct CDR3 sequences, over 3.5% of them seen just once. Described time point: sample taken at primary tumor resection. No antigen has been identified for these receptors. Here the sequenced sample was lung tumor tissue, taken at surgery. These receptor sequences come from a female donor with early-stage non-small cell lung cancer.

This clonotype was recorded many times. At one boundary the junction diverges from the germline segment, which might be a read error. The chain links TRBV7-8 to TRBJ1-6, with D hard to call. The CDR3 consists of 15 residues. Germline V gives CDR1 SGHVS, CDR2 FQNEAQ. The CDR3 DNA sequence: TGTGCCAGCAGCCCGCGGACGGTCTATGATTCACCCCTCCACTTT. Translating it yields CASSPRTVYDSPLHF.

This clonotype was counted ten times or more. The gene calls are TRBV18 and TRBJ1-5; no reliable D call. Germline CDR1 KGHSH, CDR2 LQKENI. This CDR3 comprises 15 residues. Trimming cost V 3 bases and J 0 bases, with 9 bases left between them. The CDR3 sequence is CASSPDGYSNQPQHF. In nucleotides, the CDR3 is TGTGCCAGCTCACCGGACGGATATAGCAATCAGCCCCAGCATTTT. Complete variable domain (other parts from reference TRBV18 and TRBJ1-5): NAGVMQNPRHLVRRRGQEARLRCSPMKGHSHVYWYRQLPEEGLKFMVYLQKENIIDESGMPKERFSAEFPKEGPSILRIQQVVRGDSAAYFCASSPDGYSNQPQHFGDGTRLSIL.

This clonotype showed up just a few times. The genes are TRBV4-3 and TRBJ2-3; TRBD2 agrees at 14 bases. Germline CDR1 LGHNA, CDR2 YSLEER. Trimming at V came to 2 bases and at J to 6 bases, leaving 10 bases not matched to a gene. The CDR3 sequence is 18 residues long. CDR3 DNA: TGCGCCAGCAGCCAATTCCGACTAGCGGGGGGGCTCGCGGATACGCAGTATTTT. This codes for CASSQFRLAGGLADTQYF.

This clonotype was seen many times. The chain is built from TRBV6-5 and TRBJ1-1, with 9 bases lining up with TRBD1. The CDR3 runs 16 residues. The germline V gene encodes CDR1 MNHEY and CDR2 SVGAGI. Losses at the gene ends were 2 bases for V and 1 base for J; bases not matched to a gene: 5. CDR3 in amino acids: CASSYGATGGNTEAFF. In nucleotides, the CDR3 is TGTGCCAGCAGTTACGGGGCGACAGGGGGGAACACTGAAGCTTTCTTT.

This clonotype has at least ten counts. CDR3 loop: CASSLLTGAYEQYF. The CDR3 DNA follows: TGTGCCAGCAGCCTCCTCACGGGCGCCTACGAGCAGTACTTC. The chain carries TRBV7-8 and TRBJ2-7; D is uncertain. Between the trimmed V and J ends, which lost 5 bases and 2 bases, there was a span of 13 bases. Germline CDR1 SGHVS, CDR2 FQNEAQ. The CDR3 is 14 residues long.

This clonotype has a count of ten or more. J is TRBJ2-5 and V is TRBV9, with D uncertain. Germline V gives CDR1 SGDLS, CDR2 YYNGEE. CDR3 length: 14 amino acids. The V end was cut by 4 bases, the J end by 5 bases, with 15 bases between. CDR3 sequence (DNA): TGTGCCAGCAGCTCCCGGAGAACGTCGGAGACCCAGTACTTC. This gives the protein CASSSRRTSETQYF.

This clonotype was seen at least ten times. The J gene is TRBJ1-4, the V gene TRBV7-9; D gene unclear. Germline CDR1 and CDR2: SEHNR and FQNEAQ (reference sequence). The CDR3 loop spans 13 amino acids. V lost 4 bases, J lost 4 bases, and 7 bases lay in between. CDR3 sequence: CASSWYSNEKLFF. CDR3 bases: TGTGCCAGCAGCTGGTACAGTAATGAAAAACTGTTTTTT.

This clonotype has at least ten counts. The CDR3 is CASSIRKGLAGDVLGTGELFF. CDR3 nucleotide sequence: TGTGCCAGTAGTATAAGGAAGGGACTAGCGGGGGACGTATTAGGCACCGGGGAGCTGTTTTTT. J is TRBJ2-2 and V is TRBV19; 14 bases line up with TRBD2. The CDR3 is 21 residues long. Germline V gives CDR1 LNHDA, CDR2 SQIVND (reference sequence). J gave up 4 bases and V 2 bases, and 15 bases lay outside the gene matches.

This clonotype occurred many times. The CDR3 loop reads CASSIDGKYEQYF. CDR3 DNA: TGCGCCAGCAGCATTGACGGTAAATACGAGCAGTACTTC. The V call is TRBV5-1, the J call TRBJ2-7; D uncertain. With 4 bases removed from V and 4 bases from J, the gap between germline ends came to 12 bases. CDR1 and CDR2 (germline): SGHRS, YFSETQ. The length of the CDR3 is 13 residues.

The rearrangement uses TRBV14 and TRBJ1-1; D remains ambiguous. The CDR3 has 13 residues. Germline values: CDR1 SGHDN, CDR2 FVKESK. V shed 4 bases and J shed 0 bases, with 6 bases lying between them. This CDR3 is CASSLAMNTEAFF. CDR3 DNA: TGTGCCAGCAGCCTCGCCATGAACACTGAAGCTTTCTTT. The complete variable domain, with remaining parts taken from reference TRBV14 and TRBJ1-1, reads EAGVTQFPSHSVIEKGQTVTLRCDPISGHDNLYWYRRVMGKEIKFLLHFVKESKQDESGMPNNRFLAERTGGTYSTLKVQPAELEDSGVYFCASSLAMNTEAFFGQGTRLTVV.

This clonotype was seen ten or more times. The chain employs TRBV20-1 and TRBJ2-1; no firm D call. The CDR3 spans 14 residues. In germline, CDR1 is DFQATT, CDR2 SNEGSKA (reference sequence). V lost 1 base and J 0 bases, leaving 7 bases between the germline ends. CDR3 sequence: CSARARSSYNEQFF. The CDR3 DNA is TGCAGTGCTAGAGCGAGGAGCTCCTACAATGAGCAGTTCTTC.

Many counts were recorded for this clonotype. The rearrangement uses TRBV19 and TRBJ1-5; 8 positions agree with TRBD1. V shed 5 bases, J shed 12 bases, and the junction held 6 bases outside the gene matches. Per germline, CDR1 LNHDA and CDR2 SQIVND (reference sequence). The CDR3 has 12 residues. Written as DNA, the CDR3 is TGTGCCAGTAGTTCCCGGGACAGGAGCCAGCATTTT. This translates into CASSSRDRSQHF.

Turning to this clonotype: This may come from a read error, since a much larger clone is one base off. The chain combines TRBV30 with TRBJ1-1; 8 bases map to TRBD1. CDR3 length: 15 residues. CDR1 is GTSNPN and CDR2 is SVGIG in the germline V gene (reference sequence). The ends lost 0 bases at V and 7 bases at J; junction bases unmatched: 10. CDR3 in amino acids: CAWSVRGQGRDEAFF. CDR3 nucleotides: TGTGCCTGGAGTGTCCGCGGACAGGGCAGGGATGAAGCTTTCTTT. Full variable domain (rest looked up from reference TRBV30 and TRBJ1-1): SQTIHQWPATLVQPVGSPLSLECTVEGTSNPNLYWYRQAAGRGLQLLFYSVGIGQISSEVPQNLSASRPQDRQFILSSKKLLLSDSGFYLCAWSVRGQGRDEAFFGQGTRLTVV.

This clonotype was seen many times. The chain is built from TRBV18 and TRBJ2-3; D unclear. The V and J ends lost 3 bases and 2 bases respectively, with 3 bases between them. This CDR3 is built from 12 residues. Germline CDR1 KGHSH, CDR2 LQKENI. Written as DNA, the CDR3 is TGTGCCAGCTCACCTACCACAGATACGCAGTATTTT. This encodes CASSPTTDTQYF. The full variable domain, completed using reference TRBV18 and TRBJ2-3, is NAGVMQNPRHLVRRRGQEARLRCSPMKGHSHVYWYRQLPEEGLKFMVYLQKENIIDESGMPKERFSAEFPKEGPSILRIQQVVRGDSAAYFCASSPTTDTQYFGPGTRLTVL.

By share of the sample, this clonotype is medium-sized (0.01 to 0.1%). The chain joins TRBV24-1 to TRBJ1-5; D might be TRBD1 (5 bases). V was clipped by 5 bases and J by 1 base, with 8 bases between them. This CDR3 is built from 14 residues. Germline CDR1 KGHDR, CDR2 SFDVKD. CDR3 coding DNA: TGTGCCACCAGTGGACAGCTAAGCAATCAGCCCCAGCATTTT. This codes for CATSGQLSNQPQHF.

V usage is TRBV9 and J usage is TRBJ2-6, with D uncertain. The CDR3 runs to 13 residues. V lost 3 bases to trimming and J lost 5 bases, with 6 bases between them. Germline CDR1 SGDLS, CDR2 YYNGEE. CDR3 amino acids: CASSARWANVLTF. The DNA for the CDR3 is TGTGCCAGCAGCGCCAGGTGGGCCAACGTCCTGACTTTC.

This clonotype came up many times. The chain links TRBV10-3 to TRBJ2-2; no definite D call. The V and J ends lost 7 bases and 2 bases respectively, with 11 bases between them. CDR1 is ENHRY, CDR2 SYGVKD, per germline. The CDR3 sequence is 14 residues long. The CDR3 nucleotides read TGTGCCATCAATGGGCAGGAAAACACCGGGGAGCTGTTTTTT. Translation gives CAINGQENTGELFF.

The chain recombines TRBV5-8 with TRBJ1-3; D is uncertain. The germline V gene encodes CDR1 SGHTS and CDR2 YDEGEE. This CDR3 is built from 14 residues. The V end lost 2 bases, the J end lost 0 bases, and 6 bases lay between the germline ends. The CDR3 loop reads CASSFVNSGNTIYF. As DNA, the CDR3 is TGTGCCAGCAGCTTTGTCAACTCTGGAAACACCATATATTTT.

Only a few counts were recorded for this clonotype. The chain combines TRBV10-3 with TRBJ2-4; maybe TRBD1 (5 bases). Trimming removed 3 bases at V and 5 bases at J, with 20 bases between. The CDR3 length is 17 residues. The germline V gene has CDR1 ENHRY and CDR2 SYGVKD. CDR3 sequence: CAISDSQVGPRENIQYF. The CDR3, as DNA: TGTGCCATCAGTGACTCCCAAGTTGGCCCCAGGGAAAACATTCAGTACTTC.

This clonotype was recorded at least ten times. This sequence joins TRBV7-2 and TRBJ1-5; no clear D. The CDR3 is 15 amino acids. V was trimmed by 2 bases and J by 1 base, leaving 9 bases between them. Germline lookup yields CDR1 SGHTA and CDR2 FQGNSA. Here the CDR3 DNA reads TGTGCCAGCAGCTTACAGAAGGGAAGCAATCAGCCCCAGCATTTT. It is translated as CASSLQKGSNQPQHF.

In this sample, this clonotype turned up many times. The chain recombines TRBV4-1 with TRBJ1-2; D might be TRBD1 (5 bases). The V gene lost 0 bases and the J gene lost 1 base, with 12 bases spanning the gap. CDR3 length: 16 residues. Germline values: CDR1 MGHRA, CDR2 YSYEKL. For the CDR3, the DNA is TGCGCCAGCAGCCAAGATCGTAACAGGATTAACTATGGCTACACCTTC. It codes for CASSQDRNRINYGYTF.

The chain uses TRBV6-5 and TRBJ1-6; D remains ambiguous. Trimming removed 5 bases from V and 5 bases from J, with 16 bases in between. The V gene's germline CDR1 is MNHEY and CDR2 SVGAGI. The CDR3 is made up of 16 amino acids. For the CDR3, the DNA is TGTGCCAGCAGTCACCCTTTGGAAGGGAATAATTCACCCCTCCACTTT. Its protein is CASSHPLEGNNSPLHF.

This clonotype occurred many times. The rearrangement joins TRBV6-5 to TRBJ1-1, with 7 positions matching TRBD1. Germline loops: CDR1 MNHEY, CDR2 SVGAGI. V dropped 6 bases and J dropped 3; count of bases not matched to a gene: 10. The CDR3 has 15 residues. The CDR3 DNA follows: TGTGCCAGCAGCCTAGGGGGACAGAGGCACACTGAAGCTTTCTTT. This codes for CASSLGGQRHTEAFF.

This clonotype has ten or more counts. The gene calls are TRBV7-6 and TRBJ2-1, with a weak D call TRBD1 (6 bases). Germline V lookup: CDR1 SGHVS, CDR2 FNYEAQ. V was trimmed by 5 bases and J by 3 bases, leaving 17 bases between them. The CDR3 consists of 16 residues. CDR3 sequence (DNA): TGTGCCAGCAGCCAGCCCCTTCAGGGGCTCTACAATGAGCAGTTCTTC. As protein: CASSQPLQGLYNEQFF.

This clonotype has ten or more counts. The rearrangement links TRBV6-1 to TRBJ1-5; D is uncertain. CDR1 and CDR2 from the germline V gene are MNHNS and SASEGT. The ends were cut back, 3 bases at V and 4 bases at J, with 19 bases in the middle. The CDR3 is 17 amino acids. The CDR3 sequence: CASSDRWVQADNQPQHF. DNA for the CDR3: TGTGCCAGCAGTGACAGGTGGGTGCAGGCCGATAATCAGCCCCAGCATTTT.